This paragraph covers one T cell receptor (beta chain) sequence. Original processing notes: Estimation of nucleated cell counts was performed using reference gene primer amplification. Data came from immunoSEQ multiplex PCR; TCRdb stores just in-frame clones and leaves some out. The DNA gave D and trimming, while V, J and clone size come from that table. The sample lists more than 80,000 clones, around four fifths occurring once. This record belongs to a study of blood T cell repertoires in COVID-19. As for the study in general: In each case, the material was cDNA or gDNA derived from T cells, B-cell-depleted T cells, or PBMCs.

Germline V gene data show CDR1 as LNHNV and CDR2 as YYDKDF (reference sequence). CDR3 length equals 18 residues. V lost 0 bases and J lost 0, with 12 bases in between. The chain recombines TRBV15 with TRBJ2-6; no definite D call. Sequencing input: peripheral blood. This clonotype was sampled from a woman aged 70 to 79 with acute or convalescent COVID-19. The CDR3 region has the DNA TGTGCCACCAGCAGAGATCCTGCCGGTAGCTCTGGGGCCAACGTCCTGACTTTC. It translates to CATSRDPAGSSGANVLTF.